This T cell receptor beta chain originates from a study of chemoradiotherapy in HPV16-positive cancers. Repertoires were generated with immunoSEQ multiplex PCR, while TCRdb's copy carries only in-frame clones and drops some. The repertoire consists of 17,000 or so clones, with roughly 70% occurring once and the leading ten covering under 8.5%. For this clone: Its specificity is unknown.

The CDR3 runs 13 residues. Findings and caveats of the study: Non-HPV-specific T cells did not expand in tumors during treatment, whereas candidate HPV-specific clones and E7-related motifs did.

Over chemoradiotherapy, repertoires were sampled more than once. The chain combines TRBV12-2 with TRBJ2-2; TRBD1 is the table's D call, not checked against the DNA. TRBV12-2 is given as a pseudogene. Sequencing was performed on tumor tissue, taken from a patient who underwent chemoradiotherapy. The sequence came from a human donor with HPV-associated anogenital cancer. CDR3 protein: CASRRGCPGELFF. CDR3 coding DNA: TGTGCAAGTCGGAGGGGGTGCCCCGGGGAGCTGTTTTTT.